This note documents a single T cell receptor beta chain sequence. Antigen: not known. This specimen comes from a study of T-cell reconstitution after alpha-beta-depleted transplantation in children. The CDR3 runs to 13 residues. Trimming cost V 3 bases and J 5 bases, with 10 bases left between them. The germline CDR1 and CDR2 sequences are DFQATT and SNEGSKA (reference sequence). It was with unique molecular identifiers that the TCRbeta library was prepared. TCRdb reanalysed the PCR reads using MiXCR and keeps one entry per CDR3 protein. In the table there are a few hundred thousand distinct CDR3 sequences, 25% to 30% of which are singletons. Points from the study as a whole: The study reportedly traced alpha-beta T cells about two months after transplant to several hundred expanded graft clones. Newly produced T cells mostly provided counts and TCRbeta diversity after one year, as hyperexpanded clones declined. Surviving recipient cells, namely T cells and thymic progenitors, were the source of high day-60 TCRbeta diversity in some patients.

The specimen comprised PBMCs, sampled before TCRalphabeta/CD19-depleted stem cell transplant. The source of this sequence is a boy under three years old with Wiskott-Aldrich syndrome, due to receive a stem cell transplant. The rearrangement uses TRBV20-1 and TRBJ1-4; D perhaps matches TRBD1 (5 bases). CDR3 residues: CSASGPGNEKLFF. In DNA form, the CDR3 reads TGCAGTGCTAGCGGGCCAGGGAATGAAAAACTGTTTTTT.